This TCR beta chain was documented in a study of OX40 agonist ivuxolimab in advanced cancers. Study summary: One hepatocellular carcinoma and two cutaneous melanoma patients partially responded. Regarding the study as a whole: Among the lowest peripheral clonal expansion occurred in 0.1-3.0 mg/kg partial responders.

As concerns this clone: The antigen is unknown.

Some clones are missing from TCRdb's copy, which holds only in-frame ones; the method was immunoSEQ multiplex PCR. The sample contains roughly 50,000 clones, around nine tenths of which appear only once. The sequence derives from an adult with an advanced solid tumor such as melanoma, head and neck, liver or kidney cancer. Sequences were derived from CD4+ or CD8+ T cells sorted from blood, sampled in a trial of the OX40 agonist ivuxolimab.

CDR3 loop: CAIQGTGVYGYTF. The CDR3 region has the DNA TGTGCCATCCAAGGGACAGGAGTTTATGGCTACACCTTC. V gene TRBV10-3 combines with J gene TRBJ1-2; 8 bases match TRBD1. V dropped 8 bases and J dropped 5; count of bases not matched to a gene: 7. Germline CDR1 and CDR2: ENHRY and SYGVKD. The CDR3 contains 13 residues.